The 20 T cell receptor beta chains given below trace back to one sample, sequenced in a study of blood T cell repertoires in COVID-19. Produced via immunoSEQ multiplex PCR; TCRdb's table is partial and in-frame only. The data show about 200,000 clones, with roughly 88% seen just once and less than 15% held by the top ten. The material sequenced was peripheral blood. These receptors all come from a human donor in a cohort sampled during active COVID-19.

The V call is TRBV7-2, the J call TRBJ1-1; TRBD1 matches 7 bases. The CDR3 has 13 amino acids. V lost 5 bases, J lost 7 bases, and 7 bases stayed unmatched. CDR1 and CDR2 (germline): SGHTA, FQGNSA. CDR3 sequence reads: CASSTQGVGEAFF. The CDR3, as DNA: TGTGCCAGCAGCACCCAGGGGGTTGGTGAAGCTTTCTTT.

The CDR3 sequence: CAATGGFSGANVLTF. CDR3 nucleotides: TGTGCCGCAACAGGGGGTTTCTCTGGGGCCAACGTCCTGACTTTC. V gene TRBV15 combines with J gene TRBJ2-6; 8 bases line up with TRBD1. The CDR3 is 15 residues long. Unmatched junction bases numbered 6, after V lost 11 bases and J lost 0 bases. The germline CDR1 and CDR2 sequences are LNHNV and YYDKDF (reference sequence).

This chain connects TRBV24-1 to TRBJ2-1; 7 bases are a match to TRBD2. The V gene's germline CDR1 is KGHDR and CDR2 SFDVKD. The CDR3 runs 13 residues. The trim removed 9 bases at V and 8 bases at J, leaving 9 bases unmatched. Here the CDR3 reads CATSKGLVDEQFF. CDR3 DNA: TGTGCCACCTCCAAAGGACTAGTTGATGAGCAGTTCTTC.

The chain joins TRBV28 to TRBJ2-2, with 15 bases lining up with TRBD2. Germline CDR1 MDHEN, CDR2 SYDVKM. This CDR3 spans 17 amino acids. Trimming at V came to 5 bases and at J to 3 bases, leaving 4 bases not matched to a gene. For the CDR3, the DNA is TGTGCCAGCAGTCTGGGACTAGCGGGAGGTGACACCGGGGAGCTGTTTTTT. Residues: CASSLGLAGGDTGELFF. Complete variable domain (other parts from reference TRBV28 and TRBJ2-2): DVKVTQSSRYLVKRTGEKVFLECVQDMDHENMFWYRQDPGLGLRLIYFSYDVKMKEKGDIPEGYSVSREKKERFSLILESASTNQTSMYLCASSLGLAGGDTGELFFGEGSRLTVL.

Written as DNA, the CDR3 is TGTGCCAGCTCACGAGCCCCGGGCAGGGAGGGTGAAGCTTTCTTT. The encoded protein is CASSRAPGREGEAFF. The rearrangement uses TRBV18 and TRBJ1-1, with D maybe TRBD1 (5 bases). Trimming took 4 bases from V and 7 from J, leaving 19 bases between them. Germline V gene lookup returns CDR1 KGHSH and CDR2 LQKENI. The CDR3 contains 15 residues. The complete variable domain, with remaining parts taken from reference TRBV18 and TRBJ1-1, reads NAGVMQNPRHLVRRRGQEARLRCSPMKGHSHVYWYRQLPEEGLKFMVYLQKENIIDESGMPKERFSAEFPKEGPSILRIQQVVRGDSAAYFCASSRAPGREGEAFFGQGTRLTVV.

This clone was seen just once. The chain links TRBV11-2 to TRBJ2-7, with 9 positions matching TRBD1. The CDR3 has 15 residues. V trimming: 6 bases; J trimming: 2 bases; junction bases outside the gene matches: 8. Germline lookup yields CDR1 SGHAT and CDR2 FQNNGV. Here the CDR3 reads CASSIHTGGPYEQYF. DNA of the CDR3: TGTGCCAGCAGTATCCATACAGGGGGCCCCTACGAGCAGTACTTC.

The CDR3 DNA reads TGTGCCAGCAGTTCCACAGGGGGTGAGGGCCCTAACTATGGCTACACCTTC. Protein: CASSSTGGEGPNYGYTF. V and J are TRBV28 and TRBJ1-2; TRBD1 agrees at 8 bases. The CDR3 extends over 17 amino acids. Germline V gene data show CDR1 as MDHEN and CDR2 as SYDVKM. Trimming at V came to 4 bases and at J to 0 bases, leaving 10 bases not matched to a gene.

The CDR3 DNA is TGTGCCAGCAGACCACCCACAGGGGGTAGTGCTGAAGCTTTCTTT. Translated: CASRPPTGGSAEAFF. The chain uses TRBV3-1 (or the pseudogene TRBV3-2) and TRBJ1-1; TRBD1 matches 8 bases. This CDR3 spans 15 amino acids. In germline, CDR1 is LGHDT, CDR2 YNNKEL (reference sequence). After removal of 6 bases from V and 6 bases from J, the junction contained 12 bases not matched to a gene.

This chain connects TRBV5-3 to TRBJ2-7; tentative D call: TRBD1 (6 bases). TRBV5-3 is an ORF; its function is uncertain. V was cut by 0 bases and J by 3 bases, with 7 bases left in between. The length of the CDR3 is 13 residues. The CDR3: CARSLDRDYEQYF. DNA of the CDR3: TGTGCCAGAAGCTTGGACAGGGACTACGAGCAGTACTTC.

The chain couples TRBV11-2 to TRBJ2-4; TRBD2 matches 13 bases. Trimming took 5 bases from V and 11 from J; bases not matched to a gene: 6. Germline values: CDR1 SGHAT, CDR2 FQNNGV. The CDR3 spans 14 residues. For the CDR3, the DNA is TGTGCCAGCAGCGAACCCGGGACTAGCGGGGTTCAGTACTTC. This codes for CASSEPGTSGVQYF.

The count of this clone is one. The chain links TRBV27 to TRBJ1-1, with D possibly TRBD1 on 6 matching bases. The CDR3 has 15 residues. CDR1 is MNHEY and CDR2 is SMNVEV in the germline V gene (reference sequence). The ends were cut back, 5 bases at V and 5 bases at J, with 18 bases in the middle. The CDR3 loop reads CASSLNSPGVTEAFF. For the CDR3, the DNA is TGTGCCAGCAGTCTAAACTCCCCAGGGGTGACTGAAGCTTTCTTT.

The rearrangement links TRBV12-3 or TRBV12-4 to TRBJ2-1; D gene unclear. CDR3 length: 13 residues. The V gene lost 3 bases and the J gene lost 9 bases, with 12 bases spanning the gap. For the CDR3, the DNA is TGTGCCAGCAGTTTTTCGACTGGCCTTGAGCAGTTCTTC. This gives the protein CASSFSTGLEQFF.

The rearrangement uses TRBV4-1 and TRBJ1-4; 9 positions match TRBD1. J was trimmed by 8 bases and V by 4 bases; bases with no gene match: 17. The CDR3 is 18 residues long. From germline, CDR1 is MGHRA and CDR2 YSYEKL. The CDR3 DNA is TGCGCCAGCAGCCCCGAGGGGGCAAACAGGGGGCGGGAGGAAAAACTGTTTTTT. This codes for CASSPEGANRGREEKLFF.

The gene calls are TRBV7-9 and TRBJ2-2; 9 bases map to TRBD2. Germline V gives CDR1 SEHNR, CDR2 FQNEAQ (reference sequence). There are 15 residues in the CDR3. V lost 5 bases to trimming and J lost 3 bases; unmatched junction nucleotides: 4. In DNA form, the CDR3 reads TGTGCCAGCAGCCGTAGGACTAGCGACACCGGGGAGCTGTTTTTT. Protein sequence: CASSRRTSDTGELFF.

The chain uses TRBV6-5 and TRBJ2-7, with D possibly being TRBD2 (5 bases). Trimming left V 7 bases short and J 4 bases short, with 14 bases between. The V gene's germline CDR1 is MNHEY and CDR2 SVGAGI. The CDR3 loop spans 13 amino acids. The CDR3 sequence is CASKSAWEYEQYF. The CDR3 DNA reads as TGTGCCAGCAAGAGCGCCTGGGAGTACGAGCAGTACTTC.

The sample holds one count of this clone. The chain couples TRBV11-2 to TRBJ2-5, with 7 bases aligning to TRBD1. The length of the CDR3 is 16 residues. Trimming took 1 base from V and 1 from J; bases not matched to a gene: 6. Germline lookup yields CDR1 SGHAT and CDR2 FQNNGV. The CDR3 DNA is TGTGCCAGCAGCTTAGTATTGTACAGGGGCCAAGAGACCCAGTACTTC. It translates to CASSLVLYRGQETQYF.

CDR3 bases: TGTGCCAGAAGCCCGTCCGGGACAGGGCCCAATGAGCAGTTCTTC. This codes for CARSPSGTGPNEQFF. This chain links TRBV5-3 with TRBJ2-1; 9 bases line up with TRBD1. TRBV5-3 is annotated as an ORF whose role is uncertain. The CDR3 covers 15 residues. V trimming: 4 bases; J trimming: 6 bases; junction bases outside the gene matches: 8.

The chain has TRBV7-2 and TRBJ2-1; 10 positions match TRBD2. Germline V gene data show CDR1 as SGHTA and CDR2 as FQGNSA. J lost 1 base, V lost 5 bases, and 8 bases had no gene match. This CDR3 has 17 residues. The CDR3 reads CASSTGLAKRSYNEQFF. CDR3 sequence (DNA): TGTGCCAGCAGCACGGGACTAGCGAAGAGGTCCTACAATGAGCAGTTCTTC.

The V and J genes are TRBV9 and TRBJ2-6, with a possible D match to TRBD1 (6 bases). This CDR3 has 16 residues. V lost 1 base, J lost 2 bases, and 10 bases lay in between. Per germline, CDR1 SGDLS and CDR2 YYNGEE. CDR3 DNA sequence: TGTGCCAGCAGCGTACCCCGGACAGCTGGGGCCAACGTCCTGACTTTC. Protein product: CASSVPRTAGANVLTF.

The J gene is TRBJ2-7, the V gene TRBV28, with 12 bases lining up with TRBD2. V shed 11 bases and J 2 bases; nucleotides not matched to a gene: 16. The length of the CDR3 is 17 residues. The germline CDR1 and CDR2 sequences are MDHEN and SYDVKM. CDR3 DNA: TGTGCCTCGGCGGGGCCCGGGACTAGCGGGTCACCCTACGAGCAGTACTTC. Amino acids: CASAGPGTSGSPYEQYF.